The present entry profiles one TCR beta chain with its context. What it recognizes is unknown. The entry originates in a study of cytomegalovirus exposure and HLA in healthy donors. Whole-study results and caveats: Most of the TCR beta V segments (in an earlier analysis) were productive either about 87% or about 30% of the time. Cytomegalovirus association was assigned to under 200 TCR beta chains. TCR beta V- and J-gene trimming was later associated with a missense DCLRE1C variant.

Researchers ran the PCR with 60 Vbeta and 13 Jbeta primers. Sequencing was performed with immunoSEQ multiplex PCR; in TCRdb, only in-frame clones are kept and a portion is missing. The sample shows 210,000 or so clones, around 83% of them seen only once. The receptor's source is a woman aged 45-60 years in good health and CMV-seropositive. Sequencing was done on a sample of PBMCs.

The CDR3 nucleotides are TGTGCCAGCAGCGGCGGTGGGGGACAACAGGGAAACACTGAAGCTTTCTTT. Translating it yields CASSGGGGQQGNTEAFF. This sequence joins TRBV9 and TRBJ1-1; TRBD1 might be the D (6 bases). The CDR3 extends over 17 amino acids. The V gene lost 3 bases and the J gene lost 2 bases, with 20 bases spanning the gap. CDR1 is SGDLS, CDR2 YYNGEE, per germline.